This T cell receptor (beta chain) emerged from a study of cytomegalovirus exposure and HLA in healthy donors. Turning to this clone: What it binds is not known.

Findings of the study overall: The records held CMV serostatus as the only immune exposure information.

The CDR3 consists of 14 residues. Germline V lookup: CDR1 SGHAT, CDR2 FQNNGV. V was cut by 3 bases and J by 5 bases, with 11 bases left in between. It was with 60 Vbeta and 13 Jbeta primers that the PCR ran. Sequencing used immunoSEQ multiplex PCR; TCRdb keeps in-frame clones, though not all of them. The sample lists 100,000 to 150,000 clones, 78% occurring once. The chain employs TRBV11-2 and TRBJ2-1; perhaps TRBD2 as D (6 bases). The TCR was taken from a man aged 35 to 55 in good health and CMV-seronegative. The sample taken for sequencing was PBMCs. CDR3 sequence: CASSFLGGDNEQFF. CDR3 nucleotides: TGTGCCAGCAGCTTTCTAGGAGGGGACAATGAGCAGTTCTTC.